Ten or more counts support the clone carrying this TCR beta chain. V dropped 5 bases and J dropped 4; count of bases not matched to a gene: 11. This CDR3 spans 17 amino acids. Via MiXCR, TCRdb re-called the RT-PCR reads, giving one row per CDR3 protein. Found here are 650,000 to 800,000 distinct CDR3 sequences, around 14% of them singletons; the top ten hold 3.6%. The chain carries TRBV12-3 or TRBV12-4 and TRBJ2-2; TRBD1 matches at 9 bases. Sequenced sample: memory CD4+ T cells from blood. This receptor was taken from a female donor in good health, serving as a healthy control. CDR3 loop: CASSPSRDRVFTGELFF. The CDR3 DNA sequence: TGTGCCAGCAGTCCGTCCCGGGACAGGGTTTTCACCGGGGAGCTGTTTTTT.